This TCR beta chain was observed in a study of metastatic and nonmetastatic thyroid tumors. TCRdb reanalyzed the PCR reads via MiXCR. The profile shows 40,000 or so clones, roughly 12% of them singletons. Many counts were recorded for this clone. The J segment lost 7 bases and the V segment lost 1 base, leaving 12 bases of the junction unmatched. CDR1 is LGHDT and CDR2 is YNNKEL in the germline V gene (reference sequence). The CDR3 totals 16 residues. Thyroid surgery had not been preceded by any treatment in any patient. This receptor was identified in a female donor with papillary thyroid cancer or a benign thyroid nodule (not recorded which). Some clones in this sample may be carry-over from other donors' samples. The chain employs TRBV3-1 and TRBJ2-7, with TRBD2 matching over 8 bases. Specimen: blood. CDR3 coding DNA: TGTGCCAGCAGCCAAGCCGGAGCGGGAGCTTTAAGAGAGCAGTACTTC. This sequence encodes CASSQAGAGALREQYF.